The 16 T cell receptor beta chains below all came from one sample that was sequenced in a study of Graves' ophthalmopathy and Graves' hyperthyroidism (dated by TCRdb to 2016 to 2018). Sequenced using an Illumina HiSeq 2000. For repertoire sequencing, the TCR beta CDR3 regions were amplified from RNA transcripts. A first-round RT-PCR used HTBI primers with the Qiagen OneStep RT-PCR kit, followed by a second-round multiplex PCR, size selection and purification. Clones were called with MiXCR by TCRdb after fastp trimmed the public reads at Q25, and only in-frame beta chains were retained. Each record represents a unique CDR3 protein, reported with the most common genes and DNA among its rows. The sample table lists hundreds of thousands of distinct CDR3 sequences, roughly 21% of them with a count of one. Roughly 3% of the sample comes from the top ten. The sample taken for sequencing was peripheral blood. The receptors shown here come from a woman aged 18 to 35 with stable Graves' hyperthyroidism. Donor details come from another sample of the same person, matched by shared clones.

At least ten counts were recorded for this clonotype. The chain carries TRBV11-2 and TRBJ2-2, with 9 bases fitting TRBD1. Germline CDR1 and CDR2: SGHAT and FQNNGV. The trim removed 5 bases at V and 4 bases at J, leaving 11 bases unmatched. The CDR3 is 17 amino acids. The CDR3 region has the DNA TGTGCCAGCAGCCCCTTCCGCCGGGACAGGGCCACCGGGGAGCTGTTTTTT. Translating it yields CASSPFRRDRATGELFF.

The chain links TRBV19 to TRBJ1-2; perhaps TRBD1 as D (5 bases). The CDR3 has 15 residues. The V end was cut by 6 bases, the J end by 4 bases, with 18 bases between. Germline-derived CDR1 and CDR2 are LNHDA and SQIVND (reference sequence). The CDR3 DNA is TGTGCCAGTAGGAACGCCGGGACGTCCTCCTATGGCTACACCTTC. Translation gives CASRNAGTSSYGYTF.

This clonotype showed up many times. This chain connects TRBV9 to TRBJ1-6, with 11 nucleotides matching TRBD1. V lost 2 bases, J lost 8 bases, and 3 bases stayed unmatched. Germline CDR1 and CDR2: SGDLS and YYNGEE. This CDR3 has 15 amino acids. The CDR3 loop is CASSVSGQGDSPLHF. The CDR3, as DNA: TGTGCCAGCAGCGTTTCGGGACAGGGGGATTCACCCCTCCACTTT.

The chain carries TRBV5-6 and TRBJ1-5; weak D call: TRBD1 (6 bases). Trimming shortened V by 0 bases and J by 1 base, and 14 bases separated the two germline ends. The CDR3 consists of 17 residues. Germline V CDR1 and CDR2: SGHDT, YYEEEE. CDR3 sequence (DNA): TGTGCCAGCAGCTTGGGAGGGGGATTCGTGAGCAATCAGCCCCAGCATTTT. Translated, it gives CASSLGGGFVSNQPQHF.

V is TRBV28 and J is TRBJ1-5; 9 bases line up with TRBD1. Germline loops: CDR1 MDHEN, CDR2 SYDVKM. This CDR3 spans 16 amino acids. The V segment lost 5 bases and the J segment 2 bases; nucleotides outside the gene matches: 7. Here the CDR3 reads CASSTLRDRGNQPQHF. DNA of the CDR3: TGTGCCAGCAGTACACTCCGGGACAGGGGCAATCAGCCCCAGCATTTT.

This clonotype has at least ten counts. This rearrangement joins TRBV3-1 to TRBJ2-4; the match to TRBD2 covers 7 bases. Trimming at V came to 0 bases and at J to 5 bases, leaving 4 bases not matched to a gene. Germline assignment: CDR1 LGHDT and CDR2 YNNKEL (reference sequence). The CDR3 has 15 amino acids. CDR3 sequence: CASSQEGTIQNIQYF. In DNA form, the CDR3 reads TGTGCCAGCAGCCAAGAAGGGACTATTCAAAACATTCAGTACTTC.

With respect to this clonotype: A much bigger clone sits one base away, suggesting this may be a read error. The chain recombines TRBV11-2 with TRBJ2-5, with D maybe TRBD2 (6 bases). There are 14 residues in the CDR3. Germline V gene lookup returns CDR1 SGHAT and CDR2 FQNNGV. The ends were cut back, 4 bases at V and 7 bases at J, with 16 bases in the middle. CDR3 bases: TGTGCCAGCAGCTCGACTGGCGGGATGGTGACCCAGTACTTC. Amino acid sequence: CASSSTGGMVTQYF.

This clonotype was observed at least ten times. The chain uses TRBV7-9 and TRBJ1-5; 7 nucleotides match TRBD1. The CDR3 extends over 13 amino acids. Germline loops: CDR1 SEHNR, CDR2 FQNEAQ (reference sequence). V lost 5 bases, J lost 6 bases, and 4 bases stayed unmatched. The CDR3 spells CASSPTGVQPQHF. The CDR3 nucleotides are TGTGCCAGCAGCCCTACAGGGGTTCAGCCCCAGCATTTT.

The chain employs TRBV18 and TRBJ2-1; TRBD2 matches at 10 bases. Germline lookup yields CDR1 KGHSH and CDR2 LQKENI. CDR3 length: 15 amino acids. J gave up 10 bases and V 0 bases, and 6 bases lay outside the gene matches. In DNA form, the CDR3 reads TGTGCCAGCTCACCACCGATAGCGGGGGGCCCCGAGCAGTTCTTC. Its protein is CASSPPIAGGPEQFF. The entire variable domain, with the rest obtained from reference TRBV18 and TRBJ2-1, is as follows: NAGVMQNPRHLVRRRGQEARLRCSPMKGHSHVYWYRQLPEEGLKFMVYLQKENIIDESGMPKERFSAEFPKEGPSILRIQQVVRGDSAAYFCASSPPIAGGPEQFFGPGTRLTVL.

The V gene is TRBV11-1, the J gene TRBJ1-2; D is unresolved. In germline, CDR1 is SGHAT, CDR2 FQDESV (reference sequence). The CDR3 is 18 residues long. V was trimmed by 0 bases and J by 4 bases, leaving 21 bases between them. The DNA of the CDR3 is TGTGCCAGCAGCTTAGCACCCAAACACGCGGCAGGTGGCTATGGCTACACCTTC. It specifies CASSLAPKHAAGGYGYTF.

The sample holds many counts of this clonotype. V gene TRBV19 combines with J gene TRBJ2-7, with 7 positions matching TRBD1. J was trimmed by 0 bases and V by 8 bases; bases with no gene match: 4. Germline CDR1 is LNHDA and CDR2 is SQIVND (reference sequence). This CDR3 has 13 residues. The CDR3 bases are TGTGCCAGTGCCGACAGGGCCTCCTACGAGCAGTACTTC. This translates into CASADRASYEQYF.

The CDR3 spells CSAVVSGNGYTF. The CDR3 nucleotides read TGCAGTGCCGTAGTGTCAGGGAACGGCTACACCTTC. The chain joins TRBV20-1 to TRBJ1-2, with D maybe TRBD1 (5 bases). Germline V gene lookup returns CDR1 DFQATT and CDR2 SNEGSKA (reference sequence). Between the trimmed V and J ends, which lost 6 bases and 8 bases, there was a span of 16 bases. This CDR3 comprises 12 residues.

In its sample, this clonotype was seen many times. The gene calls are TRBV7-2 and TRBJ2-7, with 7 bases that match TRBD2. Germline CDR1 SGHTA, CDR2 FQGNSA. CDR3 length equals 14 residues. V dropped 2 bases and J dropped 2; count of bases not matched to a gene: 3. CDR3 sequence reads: CASSLSAGAYEQYF. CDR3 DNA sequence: TGTGCCAGCAGCTTAAGTGCGGGAGCCTACGAGCAGTACTTC.

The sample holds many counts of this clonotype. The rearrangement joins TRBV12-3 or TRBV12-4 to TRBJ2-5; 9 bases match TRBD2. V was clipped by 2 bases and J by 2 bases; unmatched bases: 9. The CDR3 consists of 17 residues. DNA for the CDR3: TGTGCCAGCAGTTTAATTTTGTTGACTAGCGGACAAGAGACCCAGTACTTC. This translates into CASSLILLTSGQETQYF.

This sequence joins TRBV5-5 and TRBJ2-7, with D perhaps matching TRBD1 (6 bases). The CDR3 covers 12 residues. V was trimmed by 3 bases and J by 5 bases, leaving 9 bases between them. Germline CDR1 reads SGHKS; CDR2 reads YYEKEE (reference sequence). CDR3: CASSWTAHEQYF. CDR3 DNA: TGTGCCAGCAGCTGGACAGCCCACGAGCAGTACTTC.

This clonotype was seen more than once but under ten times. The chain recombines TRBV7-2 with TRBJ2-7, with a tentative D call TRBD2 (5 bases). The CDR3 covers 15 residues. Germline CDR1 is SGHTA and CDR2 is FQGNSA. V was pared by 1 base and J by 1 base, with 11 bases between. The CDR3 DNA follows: TGTGCCAGCAGCTTAGGAGGGAGTATATCCTACGAGCAGTACTTC. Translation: CASSLGGSISYEQYF.